These T cell receptor beta chains were read from a single sample in a study of cytotoxic CD8 clonotypes in ibrutinib-treated CLL. The assay was immunoSEQ multiplex PCR, and TCRdb's table has in-frame clones only and misses some. The sample comprises roughly 300,000 clones, roughly three quarters of which are singletons, and about 5.3% rests with the top ten. The sequencing used PBMCs, collected at disease progression, from a patient treated with ibrutinib. These receptor sequences come from a human donor with chronic lymphocytic leukemia. The CDR3 runs from the conserved cysteine through the conserved F or W. Fields, in order: D gene, V gene, clone size, J gene, CDR3 protein, CDR3 DNA. A D gene is named only where the DNA matches it firmly. Size is omitted from some rows. Given values are once, few, many or a class for expanded clones.

>TRBD1|TRBV4-3|-|TRBJ1-1
CASSQRSAGGLWDTEAFF
TGCGCCAGCAGCCAAAGATCCGCAGGGGGCTTATGGGACACTGAAGCTTTCTTT
>-|TRBV7-9|-|TRBJ2-5
CASSYPTSGAQYF
TGTGCCAGCAGCTACCCGACATCGGGGGCCCAGTACTTC
>-|TRBV10-3|few|TRBJ2-5
CAISEPGAIQETQYF
TGTGCCATCAGTGAACCAGGGGCAATACAAGAGACCCAGTACTTC
>TRBD1|TRBV6-5|-|TRBJ2-7
CASSFDRGTYEQYF
TGTGCCAGCAGCTTCGACAGGGGAACCTACGAGCAGTACTTC
>-|TRBV10-3|-|TRBJ1-2
CAISESLGVGFGYTF
TGTGCCATCAGTGAGTCGCTGGGGGTTGGGTTTGGCTACACCTTC
>-|TRBV10-2|-|TRBJ2-7
CASSDSSYEQYF
TGCGCCAGCAGCGACAGCTCCTACGAGCAGTACTTC
>TRBD2|TRBV5-3|-|TRBJ2-7
CATGLAGPSSSYEQYF
TGTGCCACCGGACTAGCGGGCCCCTCGAGCTCCTACGAGCAGTACTTC
>TRBD1|TRBV5-1|-|TRBJ1-1
CASSPGQGSRAGGEAFF
TGCGCCAGCAGCCCGGGACAGGGGTCGAGGGCGGGTGGTGAAGCTTTCTTT
>-|TRBV25-1|-|TRBJ1-2
CASSPHLGQTYGYTF
TGTGCCAGCAGTCCTCACCTCGGACAGACCTATGGCTACACCTTC
>-|TRBV29-1|-|TRBJ1-1
CSVELWAPTEAFF
TGCAGCGTTGAGTTGTGGGCGCCCACTGAAGCTTTCTTT
>-|TRBV2|-|TRBJ1-2
CASSEQGYGYTF
TGTGCCAGCAGTGAACAGGGATATGGCTACACCTTC
>-|TRBV10-3|-|TRBJ2-2
CATRVATGELFF
TGTGCCACCCGGGTAGCTACCGGGGAGCTGTTTTTT
>-|TRBV28|once|TRBJ2-7
CASTLDGYEQYF
TGTGCCAGCACCCTTGACGGGTACGAGCAGTACTTC
>-|TRBV7-8|once|TRBJ2-3
CASSFRPDRTDTQYF
TGTGCCAGCAGCTTCCGCCCGGATCGTACAGATACGCAGTATTTT
>-|TRBV7-8|-|TRBJ2-5
CASSLMGLTGKQETQYF
TGTGCCAGCAGCTTAATGGGCTTGACAGGAAAACAAGAGACCCAGTACTTC
>-|TRBV4-1|-|TRBJ1-5
CASSQDFYSNQPQHF
TGCGCCAGCAGCCAAGATTTCTATAGCAATCAGCCCCAGCATTTT
>TRBD1|TRBV4-2|-|TRBJ2-5
CASSKRGRDRVQETQYF
TGTGCCAGCAGCAAGAGGGGTAGGGACAGGGTTCAAGAGACCCAGTACTTC
>-|TRBV9|-|TRBJ1-4
CASSSGGEKLFF
TGTGCCAGCAGCTCAGGCGGTGAAAAACTGTTTTTT
>-|TRBV9|-|TRBJ1-5
CASSGRGSNQPQHF
TGTGCCAGCAGTGGTAGGGGTAGCAATCAGCCCCAGCATTTT
>-|TRBV5-1|-|TRBJ1-3
CASSFAGKTGNTIYF
TGCGCCAGCAGCTTTGCGGGTAAAACTGGAAACACCATATATTTT
>-|TRBV4-1|-|TRBJ2-1
CASSQDLRGPSGRGYNEQFF
TGCGCCAGCAGCCAAGATCTCAGGGGGCCTTCCGGGAGGGGATACAATGAGCAGTTCTTC
>-|TRBV21-1|-|TRBJ2-3
CASSRRGGRLYF
TGTGCCAGCAGCCGGAGGGGGGGAAGGCTGTATTTT
>-|TRBV28|-|TRBJ2-1
CASSPRGSQREGYNEQFF
TGTGCCAGCAGTCCTAGGGGGTCTCAAAGGGAGGGCTACAATGAGCAGTTCTTC
>TRBD2|TRBV7-6|-|TRBJ2-1
CASSFSGSRNEQFF
TGTGCCAGCAGTTTCAGCGGGAGCCGCAATGAGCAGTTCTTC
>-|TRBV27|-|TRBJ1-1
CASSLRQTNTEAFF
TGTGCCAGCAGTTTAAGGCAGACGAACACTGAAGCTTTCTTT
>-|TRBV7-2|-|TRBJ2-7
CASSLVGTPYEQYF
TGTGCCAGCAGCTTAGTCGGGACACCCTACGAGCAGTACTTC
>TRBD1|TRBV11-2|-|TRBJ2-7
CASSRRDRGYEQYF
TGTGCCAGCAGCCGCCGGGACAGGGGTTACGAGCAGTACTTC
>-|TRBV27|-|TRBJ2-2
CASSLKAGGTNTGELFF
TGTGCCAGCAGTTTAAAAGCGGGTGGGACAAACACCGGGGAGCTGTTTTTT
>-|TRBV9|few|TRBJ1-5
CASSVGQGWRQPQHF
TGTGCCAGCAGCGTAGGACAAGGGTGGAGGCAGCCCCAGCATTTT
>TRBD1|TRBV29-1|-|TRBJ1-2
CSATGTASYGYTF
TGCAGCGCCACAGGGACAGCCTCTTATGGCTACACCTTC
>-|TRBV9|-|TRBJ2-7
CASSLGAAPTRDYEQYF
TGTGCCAGCAGCCTGGGAGCGGCCCCGACCCGGGACTACGAGCAGTACTTC
>-|TRBV5-4|-|TRBJ1-2
CASSLTNYGYTF
TGTGCCAGCAGCTTGACGAACTATGGCTACACCTTC
>TRBD1|TRBV4-1|-|TRBJ1-2
CASSQLPVLGQGALYYGYTF
TGCGCCAGCAGCCAACTTCCTGTCCTGGGACAGGGGGCGCTTTACTATGGCTACACCTTC
>-|TRBV21-1|once|TRBJ2-1
CASSRVNEQFF
TGTGCCAGCAGCAGAGTAAATGAGCAGTTCTTC
>-|TRBV30|-|TRBJ1-5
CAWSVGEVPDGNQPQHF
TGTGCCTGGAGTGTCGGGGAGGTTCCTGATGGCAATCAGCCCCAGCATTTT
>TRBD1|TRBV28|-|TRBJ2-7
CASIGQGGYEQYF
TGTGCCAGCATCGGACAGGGGGGGTACGAGCAGTACTTC
>-|TRBV11-2|-|TRBJ2-1
CASSPYNEQFF
TGTGCCAGCAGCCCCTACAATGAGCAGTTCTTC
>-|TRBV7-9|-|TRBJ2-5
CAGRAGGYQETQYF
TGTGCCGGCCGGGCCGGCGGGTACCAAGAGACCCAGTACTTC
>-|TRBV5-6|-|TRBJ2-7
CASSLGHLYEQYF
TGTGCCAGCAGCTTGGGGCATTTGTACGAGCAGTACTTC
>-|TRBV18|-|TRBJ2-3
CASSPLTWDTQYF
TGTGCCAGCTCACCACTTACTTGGGATACGCAGTATTTT
>-|TRBV11-2|once|TRBJ2-3
CASSLISTDTQYF
TGTGCCAGCAGCTTAATCAGCACAGATACGCAGTATTTT
>TRBD2|TRBV9|-|TRBJ2-5
CASSVDPGGPQETQYF
TGTGCCAGCAGCGTAGACCCGGGAGGGCCTCAAGAGACCCAGTACTTC
>TRBD2|TRBV2|few|TRBJ2-7
CASGAGGRNEQYF
TGTGCCAGCGGAGCGGGGGGGCGGAACGAGCAGTACTTC
>-|TRBV7-9|-|TRBJ2-7
CASSLAQGQHF
TGTGCCAGCAGCTTAGCCCAGGGGCAACACTTC
>-|TRBV19|-|TRBJ1-6
CASSIRGNNSPLHF
TGTGCCAGTAGTATCAGGGGAAATAATTCACCCCTCCACTTT
>-|TRBV5-1|-|TRBJ1-1
CASSFLGSDTEAFF
TGCGCCAGCAGCTTTCTAGGGTCGGACACTGAAGCTTTCTTT
>-|TRBV7-2|once|TRBJ2-3
CASSLAGRGADTQYF
TGTGCCAGCAGCTTAGCCGGGAGAGGGGCAGATACGCAGTATTTT
>TRBD1|TRBV18|-|TRBJ2-7
CASSPPGQGGYEQYF
TGTGCCAGCTCACCTCCGGGACAGGGGGGCTACGAGCAGTACTTC